This T cell receptor (beta chain) was obtained from a study of shared clonotypes between healthy human individuals. Genomic DNA of every subset was divided equally among multiple immunoSEQ plates. Per the original methods: ImmunoSEQ yielded junction-only sequences lacking quality scores, so filtering differed. Libraries were prepared by immunoSEQ multiplex PCR; TCRdb keeps only in-frame clonotypes and omits some of them. V and J calls and clone size are copied from that table; D and trimming were computed from the DNA. Among approximately 320,000 clones listed, roughly 84% were seen once. The CDR3 covers 10 residues. Germline values: CDR1 SGDLS, CDR2 YYNGEE. The donors were all Caucasian adults (living in Nashville, Tennessee).

The V call is TRBV9, the J call TRBJ2-5; possible D gene TRBD1, 5 bases. Sequencing input: memory CD8+ T cells sorted from blood. Subset noted: CD45RO+ cells pooled with CCR7-negative TemRA cells. This clonotype was obtained from a man younger than 30 in good health. The CDR3 loop is CAPGWKTQYF. CDR3 DNA: TGTGCTCCAGGGTGGAAGACCCAGTACTTC.